The source of this TCR beta chain is a study of cytomegalovirus exposure and HLA in healthy donors. Whole-study findings and limits: The study dropped some indistinguishable V segments, TRBV6-2 and TRBV6-3 among them. As a later analysis showed, a missense DCLRE1C variant was linked to trimming of TCR beta V- and J-genes. Most TCR sequences proved rare, with some public TCRs found in many donors.

Primers for the PCR totalled 60 Vbeta and 13 Jbeta. As originally analysed: Some 9.9 million shared chains were among 80 million or so unique TCR beta chains counted in a later analysis. Measured with immunoSEQ multiplex PCR; TCRdb has only the in-frame clones, and not every one. V and J calls and clone size are those listed in that table; D and trimming were worked out from the DNA. The data contain about 93,000 clones, around 78% of them seen just once; the ten biggest clones take up roughly 0.6%. V lost 5 bases and J lost 6; bases outside the gene matches: 6. The CDR3 is 13 residues long. The V gene's germline CDR1 is LNHDA and CDR2 SQIVND (reference sequence). Notes on this clone: What it recognizes is unknown.

This chain links TRBV19 with TRBJ2-7; 8 bases map to TRBD1. Sequencing was carried out using PBMCs. This TCR derives from a man aged 25-40 years in good health and CMV-seronegative. CDR3 sequence (DNA): TGTGCCAGTAGTTCACAGGGGGTAGGCGAGCAGTACTTC. Its protein is CASSSQGVGEQYF.